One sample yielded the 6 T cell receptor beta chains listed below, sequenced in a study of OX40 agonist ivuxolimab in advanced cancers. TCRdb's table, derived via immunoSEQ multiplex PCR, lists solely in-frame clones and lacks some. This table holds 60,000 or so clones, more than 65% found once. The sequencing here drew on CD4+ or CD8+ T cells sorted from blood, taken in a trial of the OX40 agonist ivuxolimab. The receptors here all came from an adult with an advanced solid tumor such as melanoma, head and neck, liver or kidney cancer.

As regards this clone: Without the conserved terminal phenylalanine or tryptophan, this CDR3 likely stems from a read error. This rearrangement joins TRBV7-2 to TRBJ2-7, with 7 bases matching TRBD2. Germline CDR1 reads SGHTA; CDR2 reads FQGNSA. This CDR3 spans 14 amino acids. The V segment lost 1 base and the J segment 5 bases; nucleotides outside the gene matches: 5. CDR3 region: CASSLGGRGNEQYY. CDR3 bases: TGTGCCAGCAGCTTAGGTGGGAGGGGAAACGAGCAGTACTAC.

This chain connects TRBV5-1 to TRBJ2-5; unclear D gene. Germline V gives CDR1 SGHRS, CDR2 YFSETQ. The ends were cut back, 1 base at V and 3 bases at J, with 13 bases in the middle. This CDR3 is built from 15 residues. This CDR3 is CASSLFTPEEETQYF. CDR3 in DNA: TGCGCCAGCAGCTTGTTTACCCCCGAGGAAGAGACCCAGTACTTC.

CDR3 protein: CASSLRPRQETQYF. In DNA, the CDR3 is TGTGCCAGCAGTTTAAGGCCAAGGCAAGAGACCCAGTACTTC. J is TRBJ2-5 and V is TRBV27; no definite D call. CDR1 is MNHEY, CDR2 SMNVEV, per germline (reference sequence). Trimming cost V 2 bases and J 2 bases, with 9 bases left between them. The CDR3 runs to 14 residues.

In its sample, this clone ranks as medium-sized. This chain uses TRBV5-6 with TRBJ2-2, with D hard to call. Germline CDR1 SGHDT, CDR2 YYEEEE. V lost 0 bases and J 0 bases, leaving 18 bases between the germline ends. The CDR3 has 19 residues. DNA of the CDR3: TGTGCCAGCAGCTTGGCGCCGGTGAATCCTATCGCGAACACCGGGGAGCTGTTTTTT. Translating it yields CASSLAPVNPIANTGELFF. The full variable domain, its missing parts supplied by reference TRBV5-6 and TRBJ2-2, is DAGVTQSPTHLIKTRGQQVTLRCSPKSGHDTVSWYQQALGQGPQFIFQYYEEEERQRGNFPDRFSGHQFPNYSSELNVNALLLGDSALYLCASSLAPVNPIANTGELFFGEGSRLTVL.

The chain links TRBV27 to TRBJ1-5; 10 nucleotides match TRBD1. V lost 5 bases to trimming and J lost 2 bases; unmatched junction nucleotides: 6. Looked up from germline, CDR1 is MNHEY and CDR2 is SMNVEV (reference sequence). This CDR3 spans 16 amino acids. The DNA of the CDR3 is TGTGCCAGCAGTCCTATAGGGACAGGGGGCAATCAGCCCCAGCATTTT. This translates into CASSPIGTGGNQPQHF.

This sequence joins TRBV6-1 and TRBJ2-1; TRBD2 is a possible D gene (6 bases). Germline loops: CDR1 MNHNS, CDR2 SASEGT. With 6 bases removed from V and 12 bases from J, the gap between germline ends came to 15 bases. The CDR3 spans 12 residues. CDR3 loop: CASSHTSFRQFF. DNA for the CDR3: TGTGCCAGCAGCCATACTAGCTTTAGGCAGTTCTTC.